The 26 T cell receptor beta chains in this list originate from one sample, sequenced in a study of CD8 T cells in Susac syndrome. Random-hexamer reverse transcription was applied to roughly 0.45 to 1 ug RNA. TCRdb reanalysed the immunoSEQ multiplex PCR reads using MiXCR and keeps one entry per CDR3 protein. The sample comprises fewer than 350,000 distinct CDR3 sequences, about 88% of which are singletons, and about 0.17% rests with the top ten. The source material was CD8+ T cells from PBMCs. The source is a human donor with multiple sclerosis.

The chain has TRBV5-1 and TRBJ2-7, with D possibly called TRBD1 or TRBD2 (5 bases each). Trimming stripped 1 base from V and 1 base from J, with 15 bases between. Germline V lookup: CDR1 SGHRS, CDR2 YFSETQ. The CDR3 has 16 amino acids. The CDR3 bases are TGCGCCAGCAGCTTGTTGCCGGGACGAGGATCCTACGAGCAGTACTTC. This encodes CASSLLPGRGSYEQYF.

This chain connects TRBV12-3 or TRBV12-4 to TRBJ2-7; 7 positions match TRBD2. The CDR3 spans 14 residues. The V gene end was trimmed by 5 bases and the J gene end by 8 bases; junction bases not matched to a gene: 12. CDR3 in amino acids: CASSPGTIGLKQYF. The CDR3, as DNA: TGTGCCAGCAGTCCCGGGACTATCGGATTGAAGCAGTACTTC.

CDR3 loop: CASNPSGRFLEQYF. The CDR3 nucleotides are TGTGCCAGCAACCCTAGCGGGAGGTTTCTCGAGCAGTACTTC. The chain recombines TRBV7-9 with TRBJ2-7; 11 bases are a match to TRBD2. The germline gives CDR1 SEHNR, CDR2 FQNEAQ (reference sequence). This CDR3 spans 14 amino acids. The J segment lost 6 bases and the V segment lost 7 bases, leaving 8 bases of the junction unmatched.

This chain uses TRBV28 with TRBJ2-4, with 10 bases identical to TRBD2. The CDR3 runs 17 residues. From germline, CDR1 is MDHEN and CDR2 SYDVKM. The V and J ends lost 6 bases and 1 base, in that order; junction bases with no gene match: 9. The CDR3 spells CASRASGRGLAKNIQYF. The CDR3 DNA sequence: TGTGCCAGCAGGGCAAGCGGGAGGGGGTTGGCCAAAAACATTCAGTACTTC.

This rearrangement joins TRBV7-9 to TRBJ2-7, with D perhaps matching TRBD2 (5 bases). The CDR3 runs 13 residues. Germline V gene lookup returns CDR1 SEHNR and CDR2 FQNEAQ (reference sequence). Trimming removed 5 bases at V and 6 bases at J, with 14 bases between. This CDR3 reads CASSRFEGGEQYF. The CDR3 DNA sequence: TGTGCCAGCAGCCGCTTCGAGGGCGGCGAGCAGTACTTC.

This chain joins TRBV4-3 and TRBJ2-7, with 11 bases fitting TRBD2. The V segment lost 0 bases and the J segment 3 bases; nucleotides outside the gene matches: 7. CDR3 size: 17 residues. Germline V gene lookup returns CDR1 LGHNA and CDR2 YSLEER. The CDR3 here is CASSQDSRLAGGYEQYF. The DNA of the CDR3 is TGCGCCAGCAGCCAAGATTCCCGGCTAGCGGGAGGCTACGAGCAGTACTTC.

The chain employs TRBV23-1 and TRBJ2-3; either TRBD1 or TRBD2 may supply D (5 bases each). TRBV23-1 is treated as an ORF (open reading frame) with a function not yet certain. Deletions cut 0 bases from V and 0 bases from J, with 16 bases between. CDR3 length: 18 amino acids. The CDR3 here is CASSQSSGRDLSTDTQYF. The CDR3 region has the DNA TGCGCCAGCAGTCAATCGAGCGGACGGGACCTCAGCACAGATACGCAGTATTTT.

This clonotype was counted once. The chain carries TRBV30 and TRBJ2-7; TRBD1 agrees at 9 bases. The junction had 6 bases not matched to a gene; V was cut back by 5 bases and J by 4 bases. The CDR3 contains 13 residues. CDR1 is GTSNPN, CDR2 SVGIG, per germline (reference sequence). Here the CDR3 reads CAWRDRAFYEQYF. For the CDR3, the DNA is TGTGCCTGGCGGGACAGGGCGTTTTACGAGCAGTACTTC.

The chain recombines TRBV11-2 with TRBJ2-1; 9 bases fit TRBD2. The CDR3 spans 14 residues. The germline gives CDR1 SGHAT, CDR2 FQNNGV. J was trimmed by 15 bases and V by 5 bases; bases with no gene match: 14. CDR3: CASSHYGGREGAFF. CDR3 in DNA: TGTGCCAGCAGCCACTACGGTGGGCGGGAGGGGGCGTTCTTC.

V gene TRBV11-2 combines with J gene TRBJ2-5, with D perhaps matching TRBD1 or TRBD2 (5 bases each). This CDR3 region has 15 residues. CDR1 SGHAT and CDR2 FQNNGV come from the germline V gene. V lost 2 bases and J lost 5, with 15 bases in between. CDR3 DNA sequence: TGTGCCAGCAGCTTAATACGGGGCCCGGGGGAGACCCAGTACTTC. Translated: CASSLIRGPGETQYF. The variable domain in full, completed from reference TRBV11-2 and TRBJ2-5, reads EAGVAQSPRYKIIEKRQSVAFWCNPISGHATLYWYQQILGQGPKLLIQFQNNGVVDDSQLPKDRFSAERLKGVDSTLKIQPAKLEDSAVYLCASSLIRGPGETQYFGPGTRLLVL.

This chain connects TRBV4-2 to TRBJ2-7; TRBD2 matches 12 bases. The CDR3 runs to 16 residues. Trimming removed 4 bases from V and 1 base from J; junction bases left unmatched: 5. Per the germline V gene, CDR1 is LGHNA and CDR2 is YNFKEQ. In nucleotides, the CDR3 is TGTGCCAGCAGCCGAACGGGACTAGCGGGTTCCTACGAGCAGTACTTC. This codes for CASSRTGLAGSYEQYF.

V gene TRBV30 combines with J gene TRBJ2-7; the D gene is possibly TRBD1 (6 bases). V lost 5 bases and J 4 bases, leaving 21 bases between the germline ends. Germline CDR1 is GTSNPN and CDR2 is SVGIG (reference sequence). The CDR3 is 15 amino acids. The CDR3 nucleotides are TGTGCCTGGTTGGGGGACAAGGGCACCAATTACGAGCAGTACTTC. Protein: CAWLGDKGTNYEQYF.

The chain uses TRBV2 and TRBJ2-1; D is undetermined. The CDR3 extends over 10 amino acids. Trimming removed 7 bases from V and 4 bases from J, with 2 bases in between. Germline CDR1 and CDR2: SNHLY and FYNNEI. The CDR3 DNA reads TGTGCCAGCAAATACAATGAGCAGTTCTTC. It specifies CASKYNEQFF.

The chain uses TRBV4-3 and TRBJ2-1, with D unclear. The CDR3 is made up of 17 amino acids. The ends were cut back, 1 base at V and 10 bases at J, with 23 bases in the middle. Germline CDR1 LGHNA, CDR2 YSLEER. The CDR3 reads CASSQVSEADSISEQFF. CDR3 sequence (DNA): TGCGCCAGCAGCCAAGTTTCAGAGGCCGACTCCATCTCCGAGCAGTTCTTC.

The chain links TRBV27 to TRBJ2-5; tentative D call: TRBD2 (6 bases). The V gene lost 4 bases and the J gene lost 2 bases, with 11 bases spanning the gap. Germline CDR1 is MNHEY and CDR2 is SMNVEV (reference sequence). This CDR3 has 14 residues. CDR3 loop: CASSSRRGQETQYF. The CDR3 nucleotides read TGTGCCAGCAGTTCCCGGAGGGGTCAAGAGACCCAGTACTTC.

In nucleotides, the CDR3 is TGTGCCAGCAGCTTAGGTCGGACACAAGGCTCCGAGCAGTACTTC. As protein: CASSLGRTQGSEQYF. The chain joins TRBV7-2 to TRBJ2-7; the D gene is possibly TRBD1 (5 bases). CDR1 and CDR2 (germline): SGHTA, FQGNSA. CDR3 length: 15 residues. V gave up 1 base and J gave up 6 bases, with 16 bases separating them. Full variable domain (outside the CDR3, taken from reference TRBV7-2 and TRBJ2-7): GAGVSQSPSNKVTEKGKDVELRCDPISGHTALYWYRQSLGQGLEFLIYFQGNSAPDKSGLPSDRFSAERTGGSVSTLTIQRTQQEDSAVYLCASSLGRTQGSEQYFGPGTRLTVT.

This clonotype appeared a few times. The gene calls are TRBV6-2 or TRBV6-3 and TRBJ2-1, with D perhaps TRBD2 (6 bases). Trimming pared 4 bases from V and 3 bases from J, leaving 10 bases between. The CDR3 consists of 14 residues. Germline-derived CDR1 and CDR2 are MNHEY and SVGEGT. The CDR3 sequence is CASSSGLFYNEQFF. Written as DNA, the CDR3 is TGTGCCAGCAGTTCGGGACTTTTCTACAATGAGCAGTTCTTC.

The chain is built from TRBV6-2 or TRBV6-3 and TRBJ2-1; 9 bases line up with TRBD2. Germline lookup yields CDR1 MNHEY and CDR2 SVGEGT. The V segment lost 7 bases and the J segment 6 bases; nucleotides outside the gene matches: 10. The CDR3 sequence is 15 residues long. CDR3 amino acids: CASILAGEGFNEQFF. The DNA for the CDR3 is TGTGCCAGCATCTTAGCGGGGGAGGGATTCAATGAGCAGTTCTTC.

The chain couples TRBV19 to TRBJ2-1; no reliable D call. This CDR3 contains 13 residues. Germline CDR1 reads LNHDA; CDR2 reads SQIVND (reference sequence). V lost 4 bases, J lost 6 bases, and 10 bases lay in between. In DNA, the CDR3 is TGTGCCAGTAGTAAGCTTTTGGTCAATGAGCAGTTCTTC. Amino acid sequence: CASSKLLVNEQFF.

The V and J genes are TRBV4-1 and TRBJ2-7; no clear D gene. Germline V CDR1 and CDR2: MGHRA, YSYEKL. Trimming removed 5 bases from V and 3 bases from J, with 14 bases in between. CDR3 length: 14 amino acids. The CDR3 DNA reads as TGCGCCAGCAGCTGGGAAAAAGACGGCTACGAGCAGTACTTC. Residues: CASSWEKDGYEQYF.

Written as DNA, the CDR3 is TGTGCCAGTAGTATCCAACACCTCTCTGGAAACACCATATATTTT. The encoded protein is CASSIQHLSGNTIYF. The V and J genes are TRBV19 and TRBJ1-3; D not resolved. CDR1 is LNHDA, CDR2 SQIVND, per germline (reference sequence). The CDR3 totals 15 residues. Between the trimmed V and J ends, which lost 3 bases and 0 bases, there was a span of 9 bases.

The chain employs TRBV19 and TRBJ1-1; D gene uncertain. The CDR3 sequence is 12 residues long. The V gene lost 5 bases and the J gene lost 7 bases, with 11 bases spanning the gap. Germline values: CDR1 LNHDA, CDR2 SQIVND (reference sequence). The CDR3 nucleotides read TGTGCCAGTAGTCCGGGGTCTCTTGAAGCTTTCTTT. This gives the protein CASSPGSLEAFF.

The J gene is TRBJ2-1, the V gene TRBV7-9; D gene uncertain. Germline CDR1 reads SEHNR; CDR2 reads FQNEAQ (reference sequence). V dropped 3 bases and J dropped 9 bases, with 9 bases sitting between them. The CDR3 loop spans 12 amino acids. The chain's CDR3 is CASSFLGAEQFF. CDR3 nucleotides: TGTGCCAGCAGCTTTTTAGGCGCTGAGCAGTTCTTC. Using reference TRBV7-9 and TRBJ2-1 for the parts outside the CDR3, the full variable domain is DTGVSQNPRHKITKRGQNVTFRCDPISEHNRLYWYRQTLGQGPEFLTYFQNEAQLEKSRLLSDRFSAERPKGSFSTLEIQRTEQGDSAMYLCASSFLGAEQFFGPGTRLTVL.

The chain joins TRBV2 to TRBJ2-7; tentative D call: TRBD1 (5 bases). V dropped 3 bases and J dropped 4 bases, with 13 bases sitting between them. The CDR3 runs 14 residues. The V gene's germline CDR1 is SNHLY and CDR2 FYNNEI. Written as DNA, the CDR3 is TGTGCCAGCAGTGAGGGGCAGGGTTGGTACGAGCAGTACTTC. Translation gives CASSEGQGWYEQYF.

The chain joins TRBV5-4 to TRBJ2-7; 7 bases agree with TRBD1. From germline, CDR1 is SGHNT and CDR2 YYREEE (reference sequence). This CDR3 comprises 14 residues. J lost 2 bases, V lost 3 bases, and 5 bases had no gene match. The CDR3 is CASSYRDRPYEQYF. For the CDR3, the DNA is TGTGCCAGCAGCTACCGGGACAGACCCTACGAGCAGTACTTC.

The chain combines TRBV24-1 with TRBJ2-7; D is perhaps TRBD1 or TRBD2 (6 bases each). The germline V gene encodes CDR1 KGHDR and CDR2 SFDVKD. There are 13 residues in the CDR3. Trimming removed 4 bases at V and 6 bases at J, with 12 bases between. The CDR3 nucleotides are TGTGCCACCAGTGACTTGGGGGGCGGCGAGCAGTACTTC. It is translated as CATSDLGGGEQYF.